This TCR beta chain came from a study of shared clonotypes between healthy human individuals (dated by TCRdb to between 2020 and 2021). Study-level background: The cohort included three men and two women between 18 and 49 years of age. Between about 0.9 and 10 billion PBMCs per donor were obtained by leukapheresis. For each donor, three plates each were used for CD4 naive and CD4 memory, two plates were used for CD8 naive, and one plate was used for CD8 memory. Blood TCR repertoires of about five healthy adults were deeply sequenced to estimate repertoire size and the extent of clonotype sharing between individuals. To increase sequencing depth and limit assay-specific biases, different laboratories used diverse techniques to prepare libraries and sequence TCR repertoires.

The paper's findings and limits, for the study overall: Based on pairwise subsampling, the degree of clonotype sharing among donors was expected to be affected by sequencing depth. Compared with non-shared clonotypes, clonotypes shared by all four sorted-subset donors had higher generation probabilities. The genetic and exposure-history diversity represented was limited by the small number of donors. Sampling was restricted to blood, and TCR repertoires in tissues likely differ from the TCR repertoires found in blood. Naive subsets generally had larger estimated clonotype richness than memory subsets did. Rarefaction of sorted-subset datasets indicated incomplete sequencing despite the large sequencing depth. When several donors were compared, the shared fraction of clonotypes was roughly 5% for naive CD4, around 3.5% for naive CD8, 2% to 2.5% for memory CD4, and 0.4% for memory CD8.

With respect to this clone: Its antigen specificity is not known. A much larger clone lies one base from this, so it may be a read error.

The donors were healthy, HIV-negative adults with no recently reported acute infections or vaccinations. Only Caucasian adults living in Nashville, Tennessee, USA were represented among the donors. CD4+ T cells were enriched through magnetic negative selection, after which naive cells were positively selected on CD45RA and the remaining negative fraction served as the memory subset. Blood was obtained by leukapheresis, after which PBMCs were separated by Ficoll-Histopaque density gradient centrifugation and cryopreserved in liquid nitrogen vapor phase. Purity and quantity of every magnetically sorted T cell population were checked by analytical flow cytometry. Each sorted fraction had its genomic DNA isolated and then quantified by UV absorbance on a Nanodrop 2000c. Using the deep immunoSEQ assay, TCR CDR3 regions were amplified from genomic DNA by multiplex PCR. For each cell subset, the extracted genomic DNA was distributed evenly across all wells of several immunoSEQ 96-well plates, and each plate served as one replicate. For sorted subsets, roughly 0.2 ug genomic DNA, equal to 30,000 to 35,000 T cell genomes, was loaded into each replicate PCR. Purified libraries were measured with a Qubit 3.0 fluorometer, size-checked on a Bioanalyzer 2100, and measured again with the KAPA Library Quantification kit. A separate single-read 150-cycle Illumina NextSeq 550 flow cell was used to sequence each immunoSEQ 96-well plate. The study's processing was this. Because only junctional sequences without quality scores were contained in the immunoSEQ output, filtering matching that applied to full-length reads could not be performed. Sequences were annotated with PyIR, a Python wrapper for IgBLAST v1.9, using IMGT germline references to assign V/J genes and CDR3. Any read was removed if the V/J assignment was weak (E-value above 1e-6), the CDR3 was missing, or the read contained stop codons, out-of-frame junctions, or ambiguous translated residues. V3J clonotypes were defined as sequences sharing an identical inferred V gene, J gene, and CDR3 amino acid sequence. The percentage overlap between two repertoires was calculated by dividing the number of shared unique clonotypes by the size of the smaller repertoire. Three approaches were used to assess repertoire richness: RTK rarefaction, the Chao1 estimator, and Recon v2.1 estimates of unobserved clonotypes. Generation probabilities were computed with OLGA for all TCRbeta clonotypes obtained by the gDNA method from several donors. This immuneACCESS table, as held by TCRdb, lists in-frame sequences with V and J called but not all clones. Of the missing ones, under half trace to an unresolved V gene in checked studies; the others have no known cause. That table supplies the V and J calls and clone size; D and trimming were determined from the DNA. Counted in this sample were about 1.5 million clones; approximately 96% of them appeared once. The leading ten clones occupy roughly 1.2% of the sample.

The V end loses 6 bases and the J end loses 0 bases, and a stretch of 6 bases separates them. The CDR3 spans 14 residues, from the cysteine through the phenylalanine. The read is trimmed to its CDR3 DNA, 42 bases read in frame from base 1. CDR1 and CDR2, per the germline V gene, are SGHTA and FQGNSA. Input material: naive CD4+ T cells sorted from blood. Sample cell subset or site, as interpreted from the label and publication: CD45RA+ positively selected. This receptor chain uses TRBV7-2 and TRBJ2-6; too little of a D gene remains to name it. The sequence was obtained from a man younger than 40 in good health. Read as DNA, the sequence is TGTGCCAGCAGTCCGGGCTCTGGGGCCAACGTCCTGACTTTC. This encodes CASSPGSGANVLTF.